A selection of T cell receptor beta chains follows, all from one sample in a study of spatial heterogeneity in lung cancer. TCRdb used MiXCR to reprocess the 5' RACE reads, holding one entry per CDR3 protein. This table holds some 97,000 distinct CDR3 sequences, about 4.4% found once. Sequencing used lung tumor tissue, obtained at surgery. The receptors here all came from a male donor with early-stage non-small cell lung cancer. CDR3s leave out the opening cysteine and the closing phenylalanine or tryptophan.

j_gene	v_gene	CDR3aa
TRBJ1-2	TRBV5-1	ASSFRTGPKYGYT
TRBJ1-2	TRBV12-3/TRBV12-4	ASSLILGLKGGYT
TRBJ2-7	TRBV5-1	ASSSMTGGLAGSYEQY
TRBJ2-3	TRBV5-6	ASSPLILAVTTDTQY
TRBJ2-3	TRBV18	ASSPSQADTQY
TRBJ2-5	TRBV2	ASKASGGQETQY
TRBJ2-7	TRBV13	ASSRRSIAGPKSEQY
TRBJ1-6	TRBV10-3	AARRDNNSPLH
TRBJ2-3	TRBV5-1	ASSLNTDTQY
TRBJ1-6	TRBV18	ASSPGGFEGSPLH
TRBJ1-1	TRBV12-3/TRBV12-4	ASSLAGIVTEAF
TRBJ2-1	TRBV11-2	ASSSPGLAVSYNEQF
TRBJ2-3	TRBV11-1	ASRKGLAADTQY
TRBJ2-7	TRBV27	ASSYGLSYEQY
TRBJ2-1	TRBV20-1	SARDPSGRADEQF
TRBJ1-2	TRBV3-1	ASSRSGGNYGYT
TRBJ1-1	TRBV4-2	ASSQVGNKNTEAF
TRBJ2-7	TRBV4-2	ASSQTTSEYEQY
TRBJ2-4	TRBV21-1	ASSKRRVAKNIQY
TRBJ2-1	TRBV7-2	ASSPLSGRAREQF
TRBJ1-4	TRBV12-3/TRBV12-4	ASSGQGAVEKLF
TRBJ1-5	TRBV7-8	ASSLVGLGNQPQH
TRBJ2-3	TRBV10-3	AISESSDRDTDTQY
TRBJ1-1	TRBV3-1	ASSLRDSEAF
TRBJ2-6	TRBV27	ASTTGGSGANVLT
TRBJ2-3	TRBV20-1	SARAPLVADTQY
TRBJ2-5	TRBV20-1	SARDPSGQETQY
TRBJ2-3	TRBV7-8	ASTTLAGVGTQY
TRBJ1-1	TRBV14	ASSQSRQGTEAF
TRBJ1-4	TRBV2	ASSGTGGKLF
TRBJ1-3	TRBV28	ASTPGFSGNTIY